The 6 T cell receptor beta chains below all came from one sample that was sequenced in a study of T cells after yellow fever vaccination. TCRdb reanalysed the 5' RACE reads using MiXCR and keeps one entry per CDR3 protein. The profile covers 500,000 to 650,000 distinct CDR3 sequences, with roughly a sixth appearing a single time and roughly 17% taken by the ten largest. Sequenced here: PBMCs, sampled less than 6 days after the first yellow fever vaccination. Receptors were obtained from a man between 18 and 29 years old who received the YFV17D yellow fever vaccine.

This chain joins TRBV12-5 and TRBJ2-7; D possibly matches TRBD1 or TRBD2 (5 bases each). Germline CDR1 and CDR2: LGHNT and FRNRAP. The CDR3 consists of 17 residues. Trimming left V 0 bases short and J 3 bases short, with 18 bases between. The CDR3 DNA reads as TGTGCTAGTGGTTTGGTACGATTGACAGCGGAACTCTACGAGCAGTACTTC. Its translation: CASGLVRLTAELYEQYF.

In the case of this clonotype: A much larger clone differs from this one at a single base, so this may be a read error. As DNA, the CDR3 is TGTGCCAGCAGCGGTCTAACTAGCGGGGGGAGCACAGATACGCAGTATTTT. It specifies CASSGLTSGGSTDTQYF. The V gene is TRBV7-4, the J gene TRBJ2-3, with 12 bases fitting TRBD2. The V segment lost 5 bases and the J segment 0 bases; nucleotides outside the gene matches: 6. Germline V gives CDR1 SGHVT, CDR2 SQSDAQ. The CDR3 sequence is 17 residues long.

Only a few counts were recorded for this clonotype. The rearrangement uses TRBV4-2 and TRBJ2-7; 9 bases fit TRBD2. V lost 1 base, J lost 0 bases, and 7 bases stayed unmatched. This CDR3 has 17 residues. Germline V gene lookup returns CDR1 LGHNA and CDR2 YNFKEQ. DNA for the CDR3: TGTGCCAGCAGCCAAGCCCCTGTGCGGGGGGGCTCCTACGAGCAGTACTTC. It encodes CASSQAPVRGGSYEQYF.

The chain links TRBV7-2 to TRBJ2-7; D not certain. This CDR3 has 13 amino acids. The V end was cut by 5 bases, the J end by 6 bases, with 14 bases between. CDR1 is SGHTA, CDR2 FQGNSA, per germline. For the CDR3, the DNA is TGTGCCAGCAGCCCTTCGATTTCGGGCGAGCAGTACTTC. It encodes CASSPSISGEQYF. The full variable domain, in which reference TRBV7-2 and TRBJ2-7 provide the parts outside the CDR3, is GAGVSQSPSNKVTEKGKDVELRCDPISGHTALYWYRQSLGQGLEFLIYFQGNSAPDKSGLPSDRFSAERTGGSVSTLTIQRTQQEDSAVYLCASSPSISGEQYFGPGTRLTVT.

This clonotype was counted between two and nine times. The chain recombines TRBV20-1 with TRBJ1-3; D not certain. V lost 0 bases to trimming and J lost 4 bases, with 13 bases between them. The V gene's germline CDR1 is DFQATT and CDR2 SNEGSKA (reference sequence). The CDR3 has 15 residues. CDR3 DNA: TGCAGTGCTAGAGATCTGGGAGGGTTGGGAAACACCATATATTTT. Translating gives CSARDLGGLGNTIYF.

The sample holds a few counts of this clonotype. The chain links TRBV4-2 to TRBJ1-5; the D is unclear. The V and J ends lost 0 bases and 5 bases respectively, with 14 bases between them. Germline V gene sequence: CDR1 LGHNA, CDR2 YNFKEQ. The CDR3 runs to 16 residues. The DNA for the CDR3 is TGTGCCAGCAGCCAAGAAGCCAGCCCAGCAGATCAGCCCCAGCATTTT. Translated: CASSQEASPADQPQHF.